The present TCR beta chain was sequenced within a study of T cell repertoires in cytomegalovirus infection. Whole-study context: Matching HLA type, along with CMV infection, was indicated by public TCR beta signatures.

TCRdb re-derived calls from the reads in MiXCR, one entry per CDR3 protein. This sample has a few hundred thousand distinct CDR3 sequences, with about a sixth found just once. The J segment lost 2 bases and the V segment lost 2 bases, leaving 10 bases of the junction unmatched. The CDR3 is 19 residues long. The germline CDR1 and CDR2 sequences are SGHRS and YFSETQ. There are many counts of this clonotype. What it recognizes is unknown. Points from the study as a whole: Public TCR beta family frequency separated CMV-and-HLA carriers, including in an independent cohort. HLA-C-restricted, CMV-specific TCR beta clonotypes were dominant ex vivo.

The source is a human donor in good health (CMV status not recorded). Some clones in this sample may be carry-over from other donors' samples. The chain has TRBV5-1 and TRBJ2-3; 14 bases line up with TRBD2. Sequenced material: CD8+ T cells from PBMCs. CDR3 DNA: TGCGCCAGCAGCTTCGGACTAGCGGGGGGCGCGGTTAACACAGATACGCAGTATTTT. Translation: CASSFGLAGGAVNTDTQYF.